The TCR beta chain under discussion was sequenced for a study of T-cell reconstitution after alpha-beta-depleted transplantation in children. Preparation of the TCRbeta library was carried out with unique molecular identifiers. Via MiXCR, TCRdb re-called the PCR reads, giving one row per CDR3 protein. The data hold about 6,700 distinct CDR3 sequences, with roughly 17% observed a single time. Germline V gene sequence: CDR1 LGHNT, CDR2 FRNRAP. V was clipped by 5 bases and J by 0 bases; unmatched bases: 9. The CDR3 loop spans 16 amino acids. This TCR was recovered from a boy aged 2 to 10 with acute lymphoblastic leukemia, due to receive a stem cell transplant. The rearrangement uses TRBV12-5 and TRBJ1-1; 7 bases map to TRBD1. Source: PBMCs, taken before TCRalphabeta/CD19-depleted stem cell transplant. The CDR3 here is CASGPHRTGLNTEAFF. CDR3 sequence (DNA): TGTGCTAGTGGTCCGCACCGGACAGGCTTGAACACTGAAGCTTTCTTT.